These 27 T cell receptor beta chains were all obtained from the same sample, sequenced in a study of blood T cells in healthy people across ages. A sample-barcoded 5' primer and a J-beta primer mix were used in a second PCR of about 7 to 12 cycles. One entry per CDR3 protein, called by TCRdb with MiXCR from the 5' RACE reads. The table includes about 650,000 distinct CDR3 sequences, 32% detected once. Sequenced material: blood. The receptor source for this set is a woman of 80 years or more in good health.

By share, this clonotype ranks as medium-sized. The genes are TRBV5-1 and TRBJ2-1; the match to TRBD2 covers 14 bases. The CDR3 consists of 21 residues. V was clipped by 4 bases and J by 0 bases; unmatched bases: 15. Germline loops: CDR1 SGHRS, CDR2 YFSETQ. CDR3 protein: CASSRGLAGAGAILSYNEQFF. CDR3 coding DNA: TGCGCCAGCAGCCGGGGACTAGCGGGGGCCGGGGCCATTCTCTCCTACAATGAGCAGTTCTTC. The full variable domain, with the rest looked up from reference TRBV5-1 and TRBJ2-1, is KAGVTQTPRYLIKTRGQQVTLSCSPISGHRSVSWYQQTPGQGLQFLFEYFSETQRNKGNFPGRFSGRQFSNSRSEMNVSTLELGDSALYLCASSRGLAGAGAILSYNEQFFGPGTRLTVL.

The chain combines TRBV2 with TRBJ2-1, with 11 bases identical to TRBD2. Trimming at V came to 6 bases and at J to 2 bases, leaving 6 bases not matched to a gene. From germline, CDR1 is SNHLY and CDR2 FYNNEI. The CDR3 has 16 amino acids. CDR3 amino acids: CASRSSGGLPYNEQFF. CDR3 nucleotides: TGTGCCAGCAGATCTAGCGGGGGGCTCCCCTACAATGAGCAGTTCTTC.

This clonotype was seen repeatedly, ten times or more. This may be a read error, as it is one base from a much larger clone. J is TRBJ2-7 and V is TRBV29-1; weak D call: TRBD2 (6 bases). The germline V and J ends were trimmed by 5 bases and 7 bases, with 18 bases remaining between them. Germline assignment: CDR1 SQVTM and CDR2 ANQGSEA. The CDR3 length is 13 residues. CDR3 in amino acids: CSVWTIADNEQYF. The CDR3 coding sequence is TGCAGCGTTTGGACTATAGCTGACAATGAGCAGTACTTC.

This clonotype was counted many times. V and J are TRBV3-1 and TRBJ1-2; D is ambiguous. Trimming cost V 4 bases and J 9 bases, with 18 bases left between them. The germline V gene encodes CDR1 LGHDT and CDR2 YNNKEL (reference sequence). There are 14 residues in the CDR3. CDR3 in amino acids: CASSPSTKRPSYTF. In nucleotides, the CDR3 is TGTGCCAGCAGCCCTTCAACAAAGCGGCCGAGCTACACCTTC.

The J gene is TRBJ1-2, the V gene TRBV27; D remains unclear. The length of the CDR3 is 14 residues. The V gene lost 5 bases and the J gene lost 0 bases, with 10 bases spanning the gap. Germline CDR1 reads MNHEY; CDR2 reads SMNVEV (reference sequence). The CDR3 nucleotides are TGTGCCAGCAGTCAATCAGCGACTAACTATGGCTACACCTTC. Translation: CASSQSATNYGYTF.

This clonotype showed up just a few times. V usage is TRBV19 and J usage is TRBJ1-1; D unresolved. This CDR3 region has 13 residues. The germline gives CDR1 LNHDA, CDR2 SQIVND (reference sequence). Trimming shortened V by 7 bases and J by 3 bases, and 12 bases separated the two germline ends. The CDR3 spells CASNSGFYTEAFF. The CDR3 region has the DNA TGTGCCAGTAATTCGGGGTTCTACACTGAAGCTTTCTTT.

V gene TRBV28 combines with J gene TRBJ2-3, with D possibly being TRBD1 (7 bases). CDR3 length: 16 amino acids. The germline CDR1 and CDR2 sequences are MDHEN and SYDVKM. The V and J ends lost 5 bases and 4 bases respectively, with 19 bases between them. CDR3 nucleotides: TGTGCCAGCAGTCCGCCAAACAGGGGAGGTGCAGATACGCAGTATTTT. This translates into CASSPPNRGGADTQYF.

This clonotype has only one observation. Being one base from a much bigger clone, this may be a read error. This rearrangement joins TRBV18 to TRBJ2-6; 9 positions match TRBD1. In germline, CDR1 is KGHSH, CDR2 LQKENI. This CDR3 has 19 residues. The DNA of the CDR3 is TGTGCCAGCTCACCCGTGCTCCGGACAGGGGTATCTGGGACCAACGTCCTGACTTTC. Its protein product is CASSPVLRTGVSGTNVLTF.

The chain combines TRBV6-1 with TRBJ1-1; 7 bases are shared with TRBD1. Trimming cost V 6 bases and J 1 base; bases outside gene matches: 14. CDR1 MNHNS and CDR2 SASEGT come from the germline V gene. CDR3 length: 17 amino acids. The CDR3 loop is CASRRAGTEGRNTEAFF. The DNA of the CDR3 is TGTGCCAGCAGGAGAGCCGGGACAGAGGGCCGGAACACTGAAGCTTTCTTT.

The table lists this clonotype with a count of one. The chain employs TRBV30 and TRBJ1-3, with TRBD1 as a possible D gene (6 bases). Trimming took 2 bases from V and 9 from J, leaving 17 bases between them. The CDR3 spans 14 residues. Germline V gene data show CDR1 as GTSNPN and CDR2 as SVGIG (reference sequence). The CDR3 sequence: CAWSSAYRETTIYF. CDR3 coding DNA: TGTGCCTGGAGTTCCGCCTACAGGGAAACCACCATATATTTT. Variable domain in full (rest from reference TRBV30 and TRBJ1-3): SQTIHQWPATLVQPVGSPLSLECTVEGTSNPNLYWYRQAAGRGLQLLFYSVGIGQISSEVPQNLSASRPQDRQFILSSKKLLLSDSGFYLCAWSSAYRETTIYFGEGSWLTVV.

This clonotype was seen repeatedly, ten times or more. V usage is TRBV12-3 or TRBV12-4 and J usage is TRBJ2-2; D is uncertain. The CDR3 has 13 residues. Trimming shortened V by 5 bases and J by 4 bases, and 8 bases separated the two germline ends. The CDR3 DNA follows: TGTGCCAGCAGTCCCCGTAGCACCGGGGAGCTGTTTTTT. It codes for CASSPRSTGELFF.

This clonotype was seen a few times. The V call is TRBV7-2, the J call TRBJ2-2; tentative D call: TRBD2 (5 bases). Germline V gene sequence: CDR1 SGHTA, CDR2 FQGNSA. V was pared by 6 bases and J by 1 base, with 12 bases between. The CDR3 consists of 15 residues. CDR3 DNA sequence: TGTGCCAGCAGGACGCGAGGGTGGAACACCGGGGAGCTGTTTTTT. It encodes CASRTRGWNTGELFF. The whole variable domain, remainder taken from reference TRBV7-2 and TRBJ2-2, is GAGVSQSPSNKVTEKGKDVELRCDPISGHTALYWYRQSLGQGLEFLIYFQGNSAPDKSGLPSDRFSAERTGGSVSTLTIQRTQQEDSAVYLCASRTRGWNTGELFFGEGSRLTVL.

This clonotype was recorded many times. The chain has TRBV12-3 or TRBV12-4 and TRBJ2-7; TRBD2 aligns across 7 bases. There are 12 residues in the CDR3. V lost 6 bases and J lost 2; bases outside the gene matches: 1. In nucleotides, the CDR3 is TGTGCCAGCAGGGGGGGGGCCTACGAGCAGTACTTC. This codes for CASRGGAYEQYF.

This clonotype appeared many times. The chain combines TRBV20-1 with TRBJ2-7, with TRBD2 matching 9 bases. The J segment lost 0 bases and the V segment lost 0 bases, leaving 6 bases of the junction unmatched. This CDR3 comprises 16 residues. Germline lookup yields CDR1 DFQATT and CDR2 SNEGSKA (reference sequence). The CDR3 region is CSARDPSGGFSYEQYF. The CDR3 bases are TGCAGTGCTAGAGATCCCAGCGGGGGGTTCTCCTACGAGCAGTACTTC.

In this sample, this clonotype turned up once. This sequence may be a read error, since a much larger clone differs from it by one base. The V call is TRBV4-3, the J call TRBJ1-6, with TRBD1 matching 11 bases. Germline values: CDR1 LGHNA, CDR2 YSLEER. The CDR3 is 16 residues long. The CDR3 spells CASSQGQGDGNLPLHF. The CDR3 nucleotides read TGCGCCAGCAGCCAGGGACAGGGGGACGGTAATTTACCCCTCCACTTT.

This clonotype occurred many times. The rearrangement joins TRBV7-2 to TRBJ2-7; 8 bases match TRBD2. The V gene's germline CDR1 is SGHTA and CDR2 FQGNSA. J was trimmed by 4 bases and V by 2 bases; bases with no gene match: 10. The CDR3 runs 16 residues. CDR3: CASSLNNGGAGYEQYF. The CDR3 nucleotides are TGTGCCAGCAGCTTAAATAACGGGGGGGCCGGATACGAGCAGTACTTC.

The chain carries TRBV9 and TRBJ2-3; a possible D gene is TRBD1 (6 bases). The CDR3 has 16 amino acids. Trimming left V 2 bases short and J 1 base short, with 14 bases between. Germline CDR1 and CDR2: SGDLS and YYNGEE. The CDR3 nucleotides are TGTGCCAGCAGCGTTTTACAGGGATCTGGCACAGATACGCAGTATTTT. It is translated as CASSVLQGSGTDTQYF.

There are a few counts of this clonotype. This rearrangement joins TRBV12-3 or TRBV12-4 to TRBJ1-1, with TRBD1 as a possible D gene (5 bases). Deletions cut 5 bases from V and 5 bases from J, with 12 bases between. The CDR3 runs to 13 residues. CDR3 nucleotides: TGTGCCAGCAGTCTACGACAGCCTACTGAAGCTTTCTTT. Translating gives CASSLRQPTEAFF.

At least ten counts were recorded for this clonotype. This chain connects TRBV7-9 to TRBJ2-1, with TRBD1 matching over 7 bases. The CDR3 consists of 15 residues. CDR1 and CDR2 from the germline V gene are SEHNR and FQNEAQ (reference sequence). The V segment lost 1 base and the J segment 8 bases; nucleotides outside the gene matches: 8. For the CDR3, the DNA is TGTGCCAGCAGCTTAGAGGGGACAGCGAACGATGAGCAGTTCTTC. Protein: CASSLEGTANDEQFF.

This clonotype occurred many times. This chain uses TRBV7-2 with TRBJ2-6; 9 bases map to TRBD1. This CDR3 spans 17 amino acids. Looked up from germline, CDR1 is SGHTA and CDR2 is FQGNSA. The V segment lost 6 bases and the J segment 0 bases; nucleotides outside the gene matches: 6. The CDR3 DNA reads as TGTGCCAGCAGGTGGGGACAGGGATACTCTGGGGCCAACGTCCTGACTTTC. Translated, it gives CASRWGQGYSGANVLTF. Looking up the rest from reference TRBV7-2 and TRBJ2-6 gives the full variable domain: GAGVSQSPSNKVTEKGKDVELRCDPISGHTALYWYRQSLGQGLEFLIYFQGNSAPDKSGLPSDRFSAERTGGSVSTLTIQRTQQEDSAVYLCASRWGQGYSGANVLTFGAGSRLTVL.

This clonotype was counted many times. V gene TRBV4-2 combines with J gene TRBJ2-3, with 7 bases identical to TRBD2. V lost 0 bases, J lost 6 bases, and 12 bases stayed unmatched. This CDR3 is built from 17 residues. Per germline, CDR1 LGHNA and CDR2 YNFKEQ. The CDR3 here is CASSQESLAVPQDTQYF. In DNA, the CDR3 is TGTGCCAGCAGCCAAGAATCGCTAGCGGTACCCCAGGATACGCAGTATTTT.

This clonotype was observed at least ten times. V and J are TRBV7-2 and TRBJ2-7; perhaps D is TRBD1 or TRBD2 (5 bases each). V was shortened by 5 bases and J by 6 bases, with 14 bases between the two germline ends. The germline gives CDR1 SGHTA, CDR2 FQGNSA. The CDR3 runs to 13 residues. CDR3 loop: CASSMGRWGEQYF. DNA of the CDR3: TGTGCCAGCAGCATGGGACGGTGGGGCGAGCAGTACTTC.

This clonotype was counted many times. A read error may explain this, as a much larger clone is one base away. J is TRBJ2-1 and V is TRBV5-1; D is ambiguous. The DNA end lines up better with TRBJ2-7; the J call may be wrong. Germline V gene data show CDR1 as SGHRS and CDR2 as YFSETQ. This CDR3 is built from 14 residues. Here the CDR3 reads CASSESVPYNEQYF. The CDR3, as DNA: TGCGCCAGCAGTGAGTCAGTTCCCTACAATGAGCAGTACTTC.

This clonotype was seen a few times. The gene calls are TRBV12-3 or TRBV12-4 and TRBJ1-4; D perhaps matches TRBD1 (6 bases). The CDR3 extends over 17 amino acids. V lost 6 bases and J 0 bases, leaving 17 bases between the germline ends. The CDR3 region has the DNA TGTGCCAGCAGCCGGGACACCCCGTTAGCAACTAATGAAAAACTGTTTTTT. It is translated as CASSRDTPLATNEKLFF.

This clonotype was seen many times. The CDR3 is CASLTTGTQAFF. The CDR3 DNA reads as TGTGCCAGCCTTACCACCGGGACTCAGGCTTTCTTT. This chain joins TRBV6-2 or TRBV6-3 and TRBJ1-1, with D possibly TRBD1 on 5 matching bases. CDR3 length: 12 residues. Germline CDR1 reads MNHEY; CDR2 reads SVGEGT. V lost 8 bases, J lost 11 bases, and 18 bases lay in between.

The table lists this clonotype with a count of one. The chain links TRBV20-1 to TRBJ1-4; D is unresolved. From germline, CDR1 is DFQATT and CDR2 SNEGSKA (reference sequence). The V end was cut by 0 bases, the J end by 4 bases, with 9 bases between. The CDR3 extends over 14 amino acids. The CDR3 here is CSARELEYNEKLFF. The CDR3 DNA follows: TGCAGTGCTAGAGAGTTAGAGTATAATGAAAAACTGTTTTTT.

This chain joins TRBV29-1 and TRBJ1-1; D not certain. This CDR3 has 13 residues. The germline CDR1 and CDR2 sequences are SQVTM and ANQGSEA. The V and J ends lost 4 bases and 1 base respectively, with 10 bases between them. The CDR3, as DNA: TGCAGCGTTGGTCTTCAGGAGAACACTGAAGCTTTCTTT. Its protein is CSVGLQENTEAFF.